A single sample gave rise to the 6 T cell receptor beta chains below, sequenced in a study of OX40 agonist ivuxolimab in advanced cancers. Some clones are missing from TCRdb's copy, which holds only in-frame ones; the method was immunoSEQ multiplex PCR. The sample has roughly 7,000 clones; about two thirds are singletons. Specimen: CD4+ or CD8+ T cells sorted from blood, collected in a trial of the OX40 agonist ivuxolimab. The receptors were gathered from an adult with an advanced solid tumor such as melanoma, head and neck, liver or kidney cancer.

The V and J genes are TRBV23-1 and TRBJ1-1; the D gene is possibly TRBD1 (5 bases). TRBV23-1 is known as an ORF, though its function is uncertain. The CDR3 covers 12 residues. Trimming pared 0 bases from V and 10 bases from J, leaving 9 bases between. Written as DNA, the CDR3 is TGCGCCAGCAGTCAATCGTGGGGGGGAGCTTTCTTT. Its translation: CASSQSWGGAFF.

This chain connects TRBV27 to TRBJ2-3; 10 bases match TRBD2. Trimming took 2 bases from V and 6 from J; bases not matched to a gene: 14. This CDR3 is 18 amino acids long. Germline loops: CDR1 MNHEY, CDR2 SMNVEV (reference sequence). Here the CDR3 DNA reads TGTGCCAGCAGTTTACTTACAGTAGCGGGGGGCCAGAGGGATACGCAGTATTTT. Translating gives CASSLLTVAGGQRDTQYF.

This chain connects TRBV30 to TRBJ2-7; possibly TRBD1 or TRBD2 for D (5 bases each). V was shortened by 5 bases and J by 6 bases, with 14 bases between the two germline ends. This CDR3 has 12 residues. Looked up from germline, CDR1 is GTSNPN and CDR2 is SVGIG (reference sequence). CDR3 sequence (DNA): TGTGCCTGGGGGCAGGGAGCTAGCGAGCAGTACTTC. This encodes CAWGQGASEQYF.

This clone has just a few counts. The rearrangement joins TRBV5-1 to TRBJ1-2; tentatively, D is TRBD1 (5 bases). The CDR3 covers 16 residues. Germline V lookup: CDR1 SGHRS, CDR2 YFSETQ. Deletions cut 4 bases from V and 4 bases from J, with 20 bases between. CDR3 nucleotides: TGCGCCAGCAGCCAAGGGACTAACACACGAGGCTATGGCTACACCTTC. Protein: CASSQGTNTRGYGYTF.

The sample holds a few counts of this clone. The V call is TRBV28, the J call TRBJ2-1; tentative D call: TRBD2 (6 bases). V was pared by 6 bases and J by 8 bases, with 20 bases between. This CDR3 is built from 15 residues. Per the germline V gene, CDR1 is MDHEN and CDR2 is SYDVKM. DNA for the CDR3: TGTGCCAGCAGGGATGAAGACCGGGACTTCCATGAGCAGTTCTTC. It yields the protein CASRDEDRDFHEQFF.

Worth noting for this clone: The sample has other DNA sequences that encode this CDR3 too. The J gene is TRBJ2-1, the V gene TRBV6-4, with D tentatively TRBD2 (7 bases). CDR3 size: 15 residues. CDR1 is MRHNA, CDR2 SNTAGT, per germline. Trimming shortened V by 2 bases and J by 6 bases, and 14 bases separated the two germline ends. The CDR3 region has the DNA TGTGCCAGCAGTGACACTAGTGGGGGGGCCAATGAGCAGTTCTTC. It is translated as CASSDTSGGANEQFF.